The 2 T cell receptor beta chains reported below all come from one sample, sequenced in a study of shared clonotypes between healthy human individuals (dated by TCRdb to the early 2020s). Libraries were made using the immunoSEQ multiplex PCR assay. The immuneACCESS repertoire file appears here via TCRdb, limited to in-frame rearrangements. These files lack a portion of the clones; in checked studies, under half of the deficit traces to unresolved V genes, and the cause of the others is not known. The sample profile shows some 2,500,000 clones; roughly 92% of them were found once. The ten top clones hold 0.37% of the sample. The sequencing input was naive CD4+ T cells from PBMCs. The cell subset or site tag for this specimen amounts to: CD45RA+ positively selected. The receptor source for this set is a man younger than 35 in good health. Some clones in this sample may be carry-over from other donors' samples.

The chain joins TRBV11-3 to TRBJ2-2, with 7 nucleotides matching TRBD2. Per the germline V gene, CDR1 is SGHNT and CDR2 is YENEEA. This CDR3 is built from 16 residues. The V gene end was trimmed by 5 bases and the J gene end by 4 bases; junction bases not matched to a gene: 10. CDR3 sequence reads: CASSAMGGSITGELFF. The CDR3 DNA is TGTGCCAGCAGCGCTATGGGCGGGAGCATCACCGGGGAGCTGTTTTTT. The variable domain in full, completed from reference TRBV11-3 and TRBJ2-2, reads EAGVVQSPRYKIIEKKQPVAFWCNPISGHNTLYWYLQNLGQGPELLIRYENEEAVDDSQLPKDRFSAERLKGVDSTLKIQPAELGDSAVYLCASSAMGGSITGELFFGEGSRLTVL.

The chain is built from TRBV7-3 and TRBJ1-5, with D uncertain. The CDR3 is 15 amino acids. Deletions cut 1 base from V and 3 bases from J, with 10 bases between. The germline gives CDR1 SGHTA, CDR2 FQGTGA. The DNA of the CDR3 is TGTGCCAGCAGCTTAAAACACAGCCTCAATCAGCCCCAGCATTTT. Translating gives CASSLKHSLNQPQHF.